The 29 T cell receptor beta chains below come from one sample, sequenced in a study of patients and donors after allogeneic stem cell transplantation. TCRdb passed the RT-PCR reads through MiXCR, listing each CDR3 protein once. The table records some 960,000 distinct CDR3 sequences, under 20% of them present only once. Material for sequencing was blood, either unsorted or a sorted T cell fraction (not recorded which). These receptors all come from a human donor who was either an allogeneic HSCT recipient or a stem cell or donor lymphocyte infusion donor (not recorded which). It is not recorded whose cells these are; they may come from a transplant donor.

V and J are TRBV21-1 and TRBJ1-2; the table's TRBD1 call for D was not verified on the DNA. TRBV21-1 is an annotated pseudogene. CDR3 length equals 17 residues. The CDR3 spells CASSKRTGAAANYGYTF. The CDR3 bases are TGTGCCAGCAGCAAAAGGACAGGGGCAGCGGCTAACTATGGCTACACCTTC.

CDR3 bases: TGTGCCAGCAGCAGGGACTATATTGGGAATGAGCAGTTCTTC. It yields the protein CASSRDYIGNEQFF. The chain combines TRBV11-3 with TRBJ2-1, with 7 bases matching TRBD2. Germline loops: CDR1 SGHNT, CDR2 YENEEA. The CDR3 loop spans 14 amino acids. Trimming at V came to 5 bases and at J to 7 bases, leaving 8 bases not matched to a gene.

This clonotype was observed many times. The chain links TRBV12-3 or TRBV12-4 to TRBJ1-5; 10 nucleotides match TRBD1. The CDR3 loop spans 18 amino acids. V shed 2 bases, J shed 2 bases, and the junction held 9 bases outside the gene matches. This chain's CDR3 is CASSLRGQGRRGNQPQHF. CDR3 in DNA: TGTGCCAGCAGTTTACGGGGACAGGGGAGGAGGGGCAATCAGCCCCAGCATTTT.

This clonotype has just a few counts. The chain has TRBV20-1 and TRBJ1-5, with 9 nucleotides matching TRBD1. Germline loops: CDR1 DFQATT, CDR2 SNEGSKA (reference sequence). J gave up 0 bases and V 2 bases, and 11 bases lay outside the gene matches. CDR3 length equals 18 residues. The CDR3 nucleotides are TGCAGTGCTAGAAGAGACAGGGGGAGATGGTATAGCAATCAGCCCCAGCATTTT. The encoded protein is CSARRDRGRWYSNQPQHF.

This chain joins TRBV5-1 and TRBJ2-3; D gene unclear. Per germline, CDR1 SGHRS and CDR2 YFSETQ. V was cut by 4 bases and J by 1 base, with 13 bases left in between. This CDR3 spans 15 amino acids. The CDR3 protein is CASSLLSRGTDTQYF. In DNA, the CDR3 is TGCGCCAGCAGCCTCCTTAGTCGGGGCACAGATACGCAGTATTTT.

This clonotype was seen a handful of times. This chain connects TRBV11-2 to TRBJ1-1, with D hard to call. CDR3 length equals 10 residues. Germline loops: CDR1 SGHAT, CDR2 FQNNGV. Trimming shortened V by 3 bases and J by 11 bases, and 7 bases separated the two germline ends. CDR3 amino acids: CASSFAVAFF. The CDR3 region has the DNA TGTGCCAGCAGCTTCGCCGTCGCTTTCTTT.

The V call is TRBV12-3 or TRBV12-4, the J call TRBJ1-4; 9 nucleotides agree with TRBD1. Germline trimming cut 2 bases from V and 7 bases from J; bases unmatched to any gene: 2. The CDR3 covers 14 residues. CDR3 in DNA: TGTGCCAGCAGTTTAACAGGGGGCTTTGAAAAACTGTTTTTT. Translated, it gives CASSLTGGFEKLFF.

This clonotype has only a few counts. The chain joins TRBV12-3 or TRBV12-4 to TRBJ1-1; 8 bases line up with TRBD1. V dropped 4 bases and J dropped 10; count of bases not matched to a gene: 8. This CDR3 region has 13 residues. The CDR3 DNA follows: TGTGCCAGCAGTTCCTCGACAGGGGTGGGAGCTTTCTTT. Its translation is CASSSSTGVGAFF.

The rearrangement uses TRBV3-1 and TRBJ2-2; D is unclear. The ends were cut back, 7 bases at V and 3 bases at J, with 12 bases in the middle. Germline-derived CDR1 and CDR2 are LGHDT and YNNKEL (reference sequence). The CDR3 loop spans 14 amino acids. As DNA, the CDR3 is TGTGCCAGCACTCCGCGTTCCTACACCGGGGAGCTGTTTTTT. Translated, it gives CASTPRSYTGELFF.

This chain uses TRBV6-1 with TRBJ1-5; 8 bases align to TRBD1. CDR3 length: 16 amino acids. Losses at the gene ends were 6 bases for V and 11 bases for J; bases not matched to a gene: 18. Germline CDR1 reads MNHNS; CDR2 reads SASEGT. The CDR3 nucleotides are TGTGCCAGCAGCCGACAGGGGCCGGCGGTAGGATTGGCCCAGCATTTT. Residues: CASSRQGPAVGLAQHF.

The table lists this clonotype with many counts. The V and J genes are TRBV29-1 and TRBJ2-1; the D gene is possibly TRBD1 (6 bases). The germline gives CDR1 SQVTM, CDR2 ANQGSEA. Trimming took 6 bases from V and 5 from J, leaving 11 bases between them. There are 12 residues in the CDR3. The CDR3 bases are TGCAGCGTAGCAACAGGGAACAATGAGCAGTTCTTC. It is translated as CSVATGNNEQFF.

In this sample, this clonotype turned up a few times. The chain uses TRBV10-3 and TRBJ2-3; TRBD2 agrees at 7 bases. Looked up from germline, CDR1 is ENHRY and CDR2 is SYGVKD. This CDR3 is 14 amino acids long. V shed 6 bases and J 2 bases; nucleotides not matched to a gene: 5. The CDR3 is CAISVGGTTDTQYF. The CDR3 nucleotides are TGTGCCATCAGCGTCGGGGGGACCACAGATACGCAGTATTTT.

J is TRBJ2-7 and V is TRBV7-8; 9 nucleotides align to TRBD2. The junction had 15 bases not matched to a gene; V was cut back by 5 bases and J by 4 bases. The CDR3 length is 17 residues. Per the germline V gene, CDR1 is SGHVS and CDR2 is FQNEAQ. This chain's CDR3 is CASSRRISGSEWYEQYF. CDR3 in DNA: TGTGCCAGCAGCAGACGAATTAGCGGGAGTGAGTGGTACGAGCAGTACTTC.

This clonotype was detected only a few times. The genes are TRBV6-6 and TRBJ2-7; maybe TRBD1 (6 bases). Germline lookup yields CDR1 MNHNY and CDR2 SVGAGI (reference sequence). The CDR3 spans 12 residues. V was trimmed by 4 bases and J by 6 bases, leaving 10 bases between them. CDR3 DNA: TGTGCCAGCAGTTTCGACAGGAGCGAGCAGTACTTC. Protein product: CASSFDRSEQYF.

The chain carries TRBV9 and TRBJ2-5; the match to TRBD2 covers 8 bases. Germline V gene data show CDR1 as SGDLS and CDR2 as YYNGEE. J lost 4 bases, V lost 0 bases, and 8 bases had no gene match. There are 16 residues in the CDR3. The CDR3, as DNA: TGTGCCAGCAGCGTAGGGGCCGGGGGGGCCTTAGAGACCCAGTACTTC. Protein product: CASSVGAGGALETQYF.

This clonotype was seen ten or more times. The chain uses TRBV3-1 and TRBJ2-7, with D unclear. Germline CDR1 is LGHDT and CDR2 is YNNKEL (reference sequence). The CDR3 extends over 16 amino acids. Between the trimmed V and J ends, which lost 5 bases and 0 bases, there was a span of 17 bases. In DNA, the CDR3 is TGTGCCAGCAGCTTCCCGGACGCCACGGGCTCCTACGAGCAGTACTTC. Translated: CASSFPDATGSYEQYF.

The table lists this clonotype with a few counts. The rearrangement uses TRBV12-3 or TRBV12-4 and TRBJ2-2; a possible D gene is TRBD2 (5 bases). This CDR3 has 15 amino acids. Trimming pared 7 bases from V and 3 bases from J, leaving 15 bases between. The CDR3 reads CASTIRARDTGELFF. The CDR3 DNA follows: TGTGCCAGCACTATCCGGGCGAGGGACACCGGGGAGCTGTTTTTT.

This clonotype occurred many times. CDR3 residues: CASSTDYNEQFF. The CDR3 nucleotides read TGTGCCAGCAGTACGGACTACAATGAGCAGTTCTTC. This chain uses TRBV12-3 or TRBV12-4 with TRBJ2-1; D unclear. The V gene lost 5 bases and the J gene lost 3 bases, with 5 bases spanning the gap. This CDR3 is built from 12 residues.

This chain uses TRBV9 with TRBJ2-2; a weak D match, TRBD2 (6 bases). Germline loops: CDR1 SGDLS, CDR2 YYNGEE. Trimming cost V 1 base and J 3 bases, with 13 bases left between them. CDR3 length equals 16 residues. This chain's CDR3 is CASSVQGGVDTGELFF. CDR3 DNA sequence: TGTGCCAGCAGCGTACAGGGCGGGGTAGACACCGGGGAGCTGTTTTTT.

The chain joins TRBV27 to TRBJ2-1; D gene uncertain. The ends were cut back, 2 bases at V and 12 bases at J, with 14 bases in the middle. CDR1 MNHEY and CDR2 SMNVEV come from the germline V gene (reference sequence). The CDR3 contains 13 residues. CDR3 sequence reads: CASSLGRANRQFF. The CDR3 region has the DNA TGTGCCAGCAGTTTAGGTAGGGCAAATAGGCAGTTCTTC.

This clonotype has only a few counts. The CDR3 is CASSVELWAGENTGELFF. CDR3 in DNA: TGTGCCAGCAGCGTAGAGCTCTGGGCGGGGGAGAACACCGGGGAGCTGTTTTTT. The J gene is TRBJ2-2, the V gene TRBV9, with 7 bases lining up with TRBD2. Looked up from germline, CDR1 is SGDLS and CDR2 is YYNGEE. This CDR3 spans 18 amino acids. Trimming took 0 bases from V and 1 from J; bases not matched to a gene: 9.

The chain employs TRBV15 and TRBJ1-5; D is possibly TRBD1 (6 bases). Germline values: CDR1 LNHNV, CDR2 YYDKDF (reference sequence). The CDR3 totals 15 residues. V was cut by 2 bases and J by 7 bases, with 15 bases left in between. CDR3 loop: CATSRLSGAGQPQHF. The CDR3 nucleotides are TGTGCCACCAGCAGATTGTCAGGGGCCGGCCAGCCCCAGCATTTT.

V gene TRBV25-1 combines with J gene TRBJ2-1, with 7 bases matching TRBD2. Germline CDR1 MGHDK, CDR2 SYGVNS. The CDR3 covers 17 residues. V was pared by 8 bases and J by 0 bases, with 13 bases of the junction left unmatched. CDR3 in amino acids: CASGGTTSEYSYNEQFF. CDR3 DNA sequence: TGTGCCAGCGGGGGGACCACTAGCGAGTACTCCTACAATGAGCAGTTCTTC.

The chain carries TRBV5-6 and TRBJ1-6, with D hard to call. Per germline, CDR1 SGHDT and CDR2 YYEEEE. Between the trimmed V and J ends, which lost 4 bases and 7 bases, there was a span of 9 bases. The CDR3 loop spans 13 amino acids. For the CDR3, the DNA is TGTGCCAGCAGCCCGAACGTCAATTCACCCCTCCACTTT. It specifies CASSPNVNSPLHF.

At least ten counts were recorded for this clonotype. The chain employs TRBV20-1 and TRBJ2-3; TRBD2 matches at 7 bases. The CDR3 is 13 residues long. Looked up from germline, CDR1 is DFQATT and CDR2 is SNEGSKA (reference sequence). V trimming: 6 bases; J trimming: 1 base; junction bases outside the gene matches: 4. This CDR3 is CSACRGGTDTQYF. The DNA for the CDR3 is TGCAGTGCCTGCCGGGGGGGCACAGATACGCAGTATTTT.

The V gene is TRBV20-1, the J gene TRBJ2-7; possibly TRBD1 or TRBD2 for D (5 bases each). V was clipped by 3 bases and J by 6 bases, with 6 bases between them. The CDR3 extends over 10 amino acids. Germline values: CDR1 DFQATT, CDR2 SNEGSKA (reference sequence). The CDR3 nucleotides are TGCAGTGCTAGCGGGACCGAGCAGTACTTC. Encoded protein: CSASGTEQYF.

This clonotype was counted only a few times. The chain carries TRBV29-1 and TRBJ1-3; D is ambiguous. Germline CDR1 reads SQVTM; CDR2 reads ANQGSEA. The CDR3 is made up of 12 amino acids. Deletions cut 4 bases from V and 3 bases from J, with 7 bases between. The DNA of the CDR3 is TGCAGCGTTGTGGTCGGTGGAAACACCATATATTTT. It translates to CSVVVGGNTIYF. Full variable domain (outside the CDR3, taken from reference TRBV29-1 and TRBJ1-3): SAVISQKPSRDICQRGTSLTIQCQVDSQVTMMFWYRQQPGQSLTLIATANQGSEATYESGFVIDKFPISRPNLTFSTLTVSNMSPEDSSIYLCSVVVGGNTIYFGEGSWLTVV.

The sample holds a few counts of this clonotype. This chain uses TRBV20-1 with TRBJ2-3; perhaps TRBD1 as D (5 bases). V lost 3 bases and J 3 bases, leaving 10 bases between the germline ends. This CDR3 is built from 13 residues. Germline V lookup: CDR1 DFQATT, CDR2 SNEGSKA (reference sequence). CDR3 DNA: TGCAGTGCTAGCATGGCAGGGACAGATACGCAGTATTTT. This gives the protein CSASMAGTDTQYF.

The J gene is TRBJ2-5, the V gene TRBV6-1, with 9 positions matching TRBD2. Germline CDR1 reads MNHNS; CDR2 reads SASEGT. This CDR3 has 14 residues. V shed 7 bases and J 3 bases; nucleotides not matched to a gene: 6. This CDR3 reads CASTKGLAKETQYF. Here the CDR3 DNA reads TGTGCCAGCACGAAGGGACTAGCCAAAGAGACCCAGTACTTC.